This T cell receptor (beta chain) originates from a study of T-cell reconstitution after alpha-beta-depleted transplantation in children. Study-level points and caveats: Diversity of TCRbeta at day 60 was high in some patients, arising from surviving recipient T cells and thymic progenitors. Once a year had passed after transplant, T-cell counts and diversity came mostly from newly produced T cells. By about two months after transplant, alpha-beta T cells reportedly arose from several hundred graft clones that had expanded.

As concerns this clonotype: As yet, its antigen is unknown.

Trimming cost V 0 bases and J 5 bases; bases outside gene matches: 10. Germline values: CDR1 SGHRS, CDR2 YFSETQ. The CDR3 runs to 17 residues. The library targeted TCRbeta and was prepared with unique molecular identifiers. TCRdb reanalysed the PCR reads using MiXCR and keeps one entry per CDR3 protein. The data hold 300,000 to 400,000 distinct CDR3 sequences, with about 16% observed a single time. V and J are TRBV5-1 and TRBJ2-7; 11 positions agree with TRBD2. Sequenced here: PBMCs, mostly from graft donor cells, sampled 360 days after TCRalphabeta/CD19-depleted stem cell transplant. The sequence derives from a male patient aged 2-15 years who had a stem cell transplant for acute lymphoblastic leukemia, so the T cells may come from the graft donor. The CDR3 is CASSLGLAGGSRHEQYF. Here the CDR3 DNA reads TGCGCCAGCAGCTTGGGGCTAGCGGGAGGATCCCGCCACGAGCAGTACTTC.